This T cell receptor (beta chain) was captured by sequencing in a study of neoadjuvant anti-PD-1 for oral cavity cancer. Points from the study as a whole: Only a few patients per response group were TCR-analyzed; validation needed. Pretreatment Treg/Th17 ratio correlated inversely with post-treatment tumor clonality.

Germline V gene lookup returns CDR1 KGHSH and CDR2 LQKENI. The CDR3 runs to 14 residues. The trim removed 1 base at V and 3 bases at J, leaving 3 bases unmatched. Points on this clone: The antigen is unknown.

Indicated time point: after neoadjuvant nivolumab, at surgical resection. Patients were newly diagnosed with stage II-IVA oral cavity squamous cell carcinoma without prior systemic or radiation treatment. The patients had HPV-negative, locally advanced oral cavity squamous cell carcinoma. The table came from immunoSEQ multiplex PCR; TCRdb's copy has only in-frame clones and leaves some out. This table has over 65,000 clones, about nine tenths appearing once. This chain connects TRBV18 to TRBJ2-7, with 7 positions matching TRBD1. The receptor's source is a person aged 35 to 85 with oral cavity squamous cell carcinoma. Sequencing was performed on PBMCs, taken after nivolumab (anti-PD-1) treatment. CDR3 in DNA: TGTGCCAGCTCACCACAGGGACAGAACTACGAGCAGTACTTC. This sequence encodes CASSPQGQNYEQYF.